These 5 T cell receptor beta chains came from one sample sequenced in a study of blood T cell repertoires in COVID-19. Some clones are missing from TCRdb's copy, which holds only in-frame ones; the method was immunoSEQ multiplex PCR. The table lists some 91,000 clones, 70% to 90% of them singletons, with approximately 10% in the top ten. Source material: peripheral blood. All receptors derive from a human donor in a cohort sampled during active COVID-19.

The chain joins TRBV5-4 to TRBJ2-6; TRBD2 matches 7 bases. This CDR3 has 15 amino acids. CDR1 SGHNT and CDR2 YYREEE come from the germline V gene (reference sequence). V trimming: 4 bases; J trimming: 2 bases; junction bases outside the gene matches: 3. CDR3 bases: TGTGCCAGCAGCGGCACTAGCGCTGGGGCCAACGTCCTGACTTTC. Amino acid sequence: CASSGTSAGANVLTF.

In this sample, this clone turned up once. The chain combines TRBV9 with TRBJ1-1, with a weak D call TRBD1 (5 bases). The CDR3 spans 13 residues. Looked up from germline, CDR1 is SGDLS and CDR2 is YYNGEE. V was pared by 1 base and J by 3 bases, with 7 bases between. CDR3 nucleotide sequence: TGTGCCAGCAGCGTATTAGGGGACACTGAAGCTTTCTTT. Encoded protein: CASSVLGDTEAFF.

Concerning this clone itself: Germline is not matched at one junction end, which may reflect a read error. The genes are TRBV29-1 and TRBJ1-3, with D perhaps TRBD1 (5 bases). This CDR3 is 11 amino acids long. Germline CDR1 reads SQVTM; CDR2 reads ANQGSEA. The CDR3 protein is CSVEEQGHRDF. CDR3 nucleotides: TGCAGCGTTGAAGAGCAGGGCCATCGGGATTTT.

The chain joins TRBV28 to TRBJ2-7; 7 bases match TRBD1. CDR3 length: 13 residues. V was clipped by 10 bases and J by 2 bases; unmatched bases: 8. CDR1 is MDHEN and CDR2 is SYDVKM in the germline V gene. The CDR3 here is CAIVGQVTYEQYF. DNA of the CDR3: TGTGCCATCGTAGGACAGGTAACCTACGAGCAGTACTTC.

This chain uses TRBV6-4 with TRBJ2-3, with TRBD2 identical over 15 bases. This CDR3 region has 18 residues. Germline lookup yields CDR1 MRHNA and CDR2 SNTAGT. Trimming took 6 bases from V and 2 from J; bases not matched to a gene: 9. The CDR3 is CASSPGLAGGLITDTQYF. The DNA for the CDR3 is TGTGCCAGCAGCCCGGGACTAGCGGGAGGCCTAATCACAGATACGCAGTATTTT.